Presented here are 11 T cell receptor beta chains from one specimen sequenced in a study of identical twins. TCRdb re-analysed the 5' RACE reads in MiXCR, keeping a single row per CDR3 protein. The sample has approximately 620,000 distinct CDR3 sequences, 8.5% to 9.5% seen once; the top ten hold around 0.98%. In addition, the sample was reused for a study of yellow fever vaccine responses in identical twins.

The sequenced sample consisted of PBMCs. The receptors shown here come from a woman aged 18-29 years in good health.

There are many counts of this clonotype. Sequence at one end of the junction differs from germline and may be a read error. This chain links TRBV27 with TRBJ2-7; D possibly corresponds to TRBD2 (6 bases). The CDR3 is 12 amino acids. CDR1 MNHEY and CDR2 SMNVEV come from the germline V gene (reference sequence). The DNA of the CDR3 is TGCGCCAGCAGTGGGACTCCCTACGAGCAGTACTTC. Its protein product is CASSGTPYEQYF.

The sample holds many counts of this clonotype. The CDR3, as DNA: TGTGCCAGCAGTTTCTCTGCGGGGAACAATGAGCAGTTCTTC. Translating it yields CASSFSAGNNEQFF. The rearrangement links TRBV12-3 or TRBV12-4 to TRBJ2-1, with D possibly TRBD2 on 6 matching bases. The V gene lost 3 bases and the J gene lost 5 bases, with 11 bases spanning the gap. This CDR3 has 14 residues.

At least ten counts were recorded for this clonotype. This chain connects TRBV7-2 to TRBJ1-2; 8 bases line up with TRBD1. With V trimmed by 5 bases and J by 8 bases, 10 bases remained unmatched. Germline values: CDR1 SGHTA, CDR2 FQGNSA. The CDR3 covers 14 residues. The CDR3 loop reads CASSRAGQEGGYTF. The CDR3 DNA reads as TGTGCCAGCAGCCGCGCGGGACAGGAGGGCGGCTACACCTTC.

This clonotype appeared a few times. V is TRBV28 and J is TRBJ1-5; D gene ambiguous. The CDR3 runs 13 residues. Between the trimmed V and J ends, which lost 6 bases and 3 bases, there was a span of 9 bases. Germline V gene sequence: CDR1 MDHEN, CDR2 SYDVKM. The CDR3 sequence: CASRRRDNQPQHF. In nucleotides, the CDR3 is TGTGCCAGCAGAAGGAGGGACAATCAGCCCCAGCATTTT.

This chain links TRBV28 with TRBJ1-4; D is possibly TRBD1 (5 bases). CDR3 length equals 15 residues. The V gene's germline CDR1 is MDHEN and CDR2 SYDVKM. Trimming left V 7 bases short and J 7 bases short, with 19 bases between. CDR3 nucleotide sequence: TGTGCCAGCACCGTTAATTCGGGGACCGGTGAAAAACTGTTTTTT. This gives the protein CASTVNSGTGEKLFF.

This clonotype was counted a few times. The gene calls are TRBV11-1 and TRBJ2-5; D might be TRBD1 (5 bases). The CDR3 extends over 18 amino acids. Germline V gives CDR1 SGHAT, CDR2 FQDESV (reference sequence). Trimming shortened V by 1 base and J by 5 bases, and 23 bases separated the two germline ends. The CDR3 DNA follows: TGTGCCAGCAGCTTAGGGCAGGGCGCCACTTTTAGGGCGGAGACCCAGTACTTC. Its translation is CASSLGQGATFRAETQYF.

This clonotype showed up just a few times. The chain links TRBV5-4 to TRBJ2-7; TRBD2 aligns across 10 bases. V was clipped by 3 bases and J by 3 bases; unmatched bases: 9. This CDR3 has 16 residues. Looked up from germline, CDR1 is SGHNT and CDR2 is YYREEE (reference sequence). The CDR3 DNA reads TGTGCCAGCAGCTCCCTAACTAGCGGGAAGGTCTACGAGCAGTACTTC. Its protein product is CASSSLTSGKVYEQYF.

This clonotype appeared a few times. The J gene is TRBJ2-1, the V gene TRBV5-1, with 16 bases matching TRBD2. Germline loops: CDR1 SGHRS, CDR2 YFSETQ. The CDR3 totals 20 residues. Trimming at V came to 0 bases and at J to 2 bases, leaving 8 bases not matched to a gene. The CDR3 loop reads CASSLGGGLAGGPAYNEQFF. CDR3 DNA: TGCGCCAGCAGCTTGGGAGGGGGACTAGCGGGGGGGCCCGCCTACAATGAGCAGTTCTTC.

V usage is TRBV11-2 and J usage is TRBJ2-3, with 12 bases fitting TRBD2. V lost 0 bases to trimming and J lost 6 bases; unmatched junction nucleotides: 4. The CDR3 loop spans 16 amino acids. Germline V gives CDR1 SGHAT, CDR2 FQNNGV. The CDR3 loop reads CASSLDLAGGRDTQYF. The CDR3 nucleotides are TGTGCCAGCAGCTTAGATCTAGCGGGGGGGAGGGATACGCAGTATTTT.

This clonotype occurred many times. The genes are TRBV4-3 and TRBJ2-7; weak D call: TRBD2 (6 bases). V lost 0 bases and J 2 bases, leaving 11 bases between the germline ends. In germline, CDR1 is LGHNA, CDR2 YSLEER. The CDR3 extends over 15 amino acids. The chain's CDR3 is CASSQEVGEAYEQYF. As DNA, the CDR3 is TGCGCCAGCAGCCAAGAAGTAGGGGAGGCCTACGAGCAGTACTTC.

This clonotype was seen a handful of times. The rearrangement uses TRBV15 and TRBJ2-3; D unresolved. The CDR3 consists of 12 residues. V gave up 6 bases and J gave up 2 bases, with 6 bases separating them. Germline CDR1 and CDR2: LNHNV and YYDKDF (reference sequence). In DNA form, the CDR3 reads TGTGCCACCAGGGCGGACACAGATACGCAGTATTTT. Translated: CATRADTDTQYF.